Each of the 5 T cell receptor beta chains below was sequenced from the same sample in a study of blood T cell repertoires in COVID-19. Produced via immunoSEQ multiplex PCR; TCRdb's table is partial and in-frame only. The repertoire consists of 150,000 to 200,000 clones, with roughly nine tenths occurring once and the leading ten covering 9.5% to 12%. Sequenced material: peripheral blood. These receptors all stem from a woman in her sixties with COVID-19, enrolled during active disease.

The genes are TRBV6-1 and TRBJ1-5; weak D call: TRBD1 (5 bases). The V end was cut by 3 bases, the J end by 3 bases, with 9 bases between. CDR1 and CDR2 from the germline V gene are MNHNS and SASEGT. This CDR3 is built from 14 residues. The CDR3 region has the DNA TGTGCCAGCAGTGACGGGGGGACCAATCAGCCCCAGCATTTT. It is translated as CASSDGGTNQPQHF.

Only one count was recorded for this clone. J is TRBJ2-2 and V is TRBV4-1; TRBD2 agrees at 9 bases. In germline, CDR1 is MGHRA, CDR2 YSYEKL. Trimming took 1 base from V and 5 from J; bases not matched to a gene: 2. This CDR3 spans 15 amino acids. CDR3 sequence: CASSQGLAVTGELFF. The CDR3 coding sequence is TGCGCCAGCAGCCAAGGACTAGCGGTGACCGGGGAGCTGTTTTTT.

J is TRBJ1-5 and V is TRBV30; the D is unclear. CDR3 length equals 13 residues. With 1 base removed from V and 5 bases from J, the gap between germline ends came to 9 bases. Germline loops: CDR1 GTSNPN, CDR2 SVGIG (reference sequence). The CDR3 reads CAWSASRDQPQHF. CDR3 sequence (DNA): TGTGCCTGGAGTGCTTCTCGGGATCAGCCCCAGCATTTT.

This chain uses TRBV30 with TRBJ1-1; 7 bases are a match to TRBD1. This CDR3 is built from 11 residues. After removal of 5 bases from V and 8 bases from J, the junction contained 5 bases not matched to a gene. Germline-derived CDR1 and CDR2 are GTSNPN and SVGIG (reference sequence). The CDR3 DNA is TGTGCCTGGGGGGAGACAGGGGAAGCTTTCTTT. Its translation: CAWGETGEAFF. The variable domain in full, with the rest retrieved from reference TRBV30 and TRBJ1-1, is SQTIHQWPATLVQPVGSPLSLECTVEGTSNPNLYWYRQAAGRGLQLLFYSVGIGQISSEVPQNLSASRPQDRQFILSSKKLLLSDSGFYLCAWGETGEAFFGQGTRLTVV.

CDR3 loop: CASSEIAGVPNEQFF. In DNA, the CDR3 is TGTGCCAGCAGTGAGATAGCGGGAGTACCCAATGAGCAGTTCTTC. V is TRBV2 and J is TRBJ2-1; 9 nucleotides line up with TRBD2. V lost 3 bases and J lost 6; bases outside the gene matches: 6. CDR3 length: 15 amino acids. Germline V gene lookup returns CDR1 SNHLY and CDR2 FYNNEI.